Listed here are 30 T cell receptor beta chains from one sample, sequenced in a study of blood T cell repertoires in COVID-19. Here immunoSEQ multiplex PCR was the method, and the copy in TCRdb shows in-frame clones only, minus some. Here the sample spans 72,000 or so clones, approximately 89% being singletons. The sample consisted of peripheral blood. Receptors were obtained from a man aged 50 to 60 with active COVID-19.

The V call is TRBV6-5, the J call TRBJ2-1; possible D gene TRBD2, 5 bases. This CDR3 contains 13 residues. From germline, CDR1 is MNHEY and CDR2 SVGAGI. V lost 6 bases and J 4 bases, leaving 10 bases between the germline ends. CDR3 coding DNA: TGTGCCAGCAGCGCGACTAATTACAATGAGCAGTTCTTC. Residues: CASSATNYNEQFF.

The chain employs TRBV30 and TRBJ1-2, with 9 bases that match TRBD1. The CDR3 loop spans 14 amino acids. The J segment lost 14 bases and the V segment lost 2 bases, leaving 15 bases of the junction unmatched. Germline loops: CDR1 GTSNPN, CDR2 SVGIG (reference sequence). CDR3 nucleotide sequence: TGTGCCTGGAGTCTGACGGGACAGGGCTTCGCTAATACCTTC. Translation: CAWSLTGQGFANTF.

V usage is TRBV28 and J usage is TRBJ2-7; 8 bases are shared with TRBD1. The germline gives CDR1 MDHEN, CDR2 SYDVKM. CDR3 size: 14 residues. V lost 9 bases, J lost 5 bases, and 12 bases stayed unmatched. In DNA form, the CDR3 reads TGTGCCAGTATTAGAGGGGGACAGGTCCACGAGCAGTACTTC. This sequence encodes CASIRGGQVHEQYF. The full variable domain, rest sourced from reference TRBV28 and TRBJ2-7, is DVKVTQSSRYLVKRTGEKVFLECVQDMDHENMFWYRQDPGLGLRLIYFSYDVKMKEKGDIPEGYSVSREKKERFSLILESASTNQTSMYLCASIRGGQVHEQYFGPGTRLTVT.

A single count supports this clone. The chain joins TRBV29-1 to TRBJ2-2; 9 bases align to TRBD2. Germline loops: CDR1 SQVTM, CDR2 ANQGSEA. The length of the CDR3 is 14 residues. V shed 3 bases, J shed 4 bases, and the junction held 3 bases outside the gene matches. The CDR3 DNA reads as TGCAGCGTTGATCTAGCGGGACGCACCGGGGAGCTGTTTTTT. It is translated as CSVDLAGRTGELFF.

The chain links TRBV9 to TRBJ2-5; D is unresolved. Per germline, CDR1 SGDLS and CDR2 YYNGEE. V was pared by 2 bases and J by 1 base, with 6 bases between. There are 13 residues in the CDR3. The CDR3 protein is CASSVSSQETQYF. The CDR3 bases are TGTGCCAGCAGCGTGAGCTCCCAAGAGACCCAGTACTTC.

The gene calls are TRBV7-8 and TRBJ2-1, with 12 bases that match TRBD1. Trimming removed 4 bases from V and 5 bases from J; junction bases left unmatched: 9. This CDR3 comprises 17 residues. Germline V gives CDR1 SGHVS, CDR2 FQNEAQ. In nucleotides, the CDR3 is TGTGCCAGCAGCTCTCGTCCGGGACAGGGGGCTAACAATGAGCAGTTCTTC. This encodes CASSSRPGQGANNEQFF. Supplemented by reference TRBV7-8 and TRBJ2-1, the full variable domain reads GAGVSQSPRYKVAKRGQDVALRCDPISGHVSLFWYQQALGQGPEFLTYFQNEAQLDKSGLPSDRFFAERPEGSVSTLKIQRTQQEDSAVYLCASSSRPGQGANNEQFFGPGTRLTVL.

The chain carries TRBV19 and TRBJ2-5; the match to TRBD2 covers 11 bases. The CDR3 extends over 16 amino acids. Germline V gene lookup returns CDR1 LNHDA and CDR2 SQIVND (reference sequence). The J segment lost 1 base and the V segment lost 1 base, leaving 2 bases of the junction unmatched. In nucleotides, the CDR3 is TGTGCCAGTAGTATAGTAGCGGGAGGGCCCCAAGAGACCCAGTACTTC. Translating it yields CASSIVAGGPQETQYF.

The chain employs TRBV5-6 and TRBJ2-5, with 12 nucleotides matching TRBD2. Trimming removed 7 bases from V and 5 bases from J; junction bases left unmatched: 6. CDR3 size: 14 residues. The germline CDR1 and CDR2 sequences are SGHDT and YYEEEE. The CDR3 here is CASFTSGRRETQYF. The CDR3 nucleotides read TGTGCCAGCTTTACTAGCGGGAGGCGGGAGACCCAGTACTTC. Drawing the rest from reference TRBV5-6 and TRBJ2-5, the complete variable domain is DAGVTQSPTHLIKTRGQQVTLRCSPKSGHDTVSWYQQALGQGPQFIFQYYEEEERQRGNFPDRFSGHQFPNYSSELNVNALLLGDSALYLCASFTSGRRETQYFGPGTRLLVL.

This clone has a single count. V and J are TRBV5-1 and TRBJ1-2; no clear D gene. V dropped 1 base and J dropped 5 bases, with 9 bases sitting between them. The CDR3 extends over 13 amino acids. Germline loops: CDR1 SGHRS, CDR2 YFSETQ. The CDR3 is CASSLPGNYGYTF. In DNA, the CDR3 is TGCGCCAGCAGCTTGCCCGGGAATTATGGCTACACCTTC.

Only a few counts were recorded for this clone. The chain combines TRBV6-5 with TRBJ1-1; weak D call: TRBD1 (5 bases). Trimming pared 5 bases from V and 4 bases from J, leaving 14 bases between. Germline assignment: CDR1 MNHEY and CDR2 SVGAGI. This CDR3 has 14 amino acids. The DNA of the CDR3 is TGTGCCAGCAGTCTCAGGGCGGGGGGCACTGAAGCTTTCTTT. Translation gives CASSLRAGGTEAFF.

In DNA, the CDR3 is TGTGCCAGCCTCCTCGGGACTAGCGGCTACAATGAGCAGTTCTTC. It specifies CASLLGTSGYNEQFF. V gene TRBV2 combines with J gene TRBJ2-1, with TRBD2 identical over 11 bases. V trimming: 8 bases; J trimming: 3 bases; junction bases outside the gene matches: 6. CDR1 is SNHLY, CDR2 FYNNEI, per germline. The CDR3 spans 15 residues.

This clone was recorded once. V and J are TRBV6-6 and TRBJ1-2, with 9 bases aligning to TRBD1. The CDR3 has 14 amino acids. CDR1 and CDR2 (germline): MNHNY, SVGAGI (reference sequence). J gave up 8 bases and V 0 bases, and 4 bases lay outside the gene matches. The CDR3 DNA is TGTGCCAGCAGTTACTCGGACAGGGGAGGCGGCTACACCTTC. Its translation is CASSYSDRGGGYTF.

The chain has TRBV29-1 and TRBJ2-7, with 8 bases fitting TRBD1. V lost 7 bases and J lost 0; bases outside the gene matches: 5. The CDR3 loop spans 13 amino acids. In germline, CDR1 is SQVTM, CDR2 ANQGSEA. The CDR3 DNA reads as TGCAGCGCCGCGACAGGGGCCTCCTACGAGCAGTACTTC. Encoded protein: CSAATGASYEQYF.

This chain links TRBV29-1 with TRBJ1-2; TRBD1 is a possible D gene (5 bases). Trimming stripped 0 bases from V and 3 bases from J, with 14 bases between. The CDR3 is 15 amino acids. Germline V lookup: CDR1 SQVTM, CDR2 ANQGSEA. CDR3 bases: TGCAGCGTTGAAGACGGGCAGGGCCCGCACTATGGCTACACCTTC. Residues: CSVEDGQGPHYGYTF.

Of note for this clone: Given a much more abundant clone one base away, this may be a read error. The same CDR3 also results from other DNA sequences found in this sample. The gene calls are TRBV6-5 and TRBJ1-1, with TRBD1 matching 8 bases. Germline lookup yields CDR1 MNHEY and CDR2 SVGAGI. This CDR3 contains 12 residues. Unmatched junction bases numbered 5, after V lost 6 bases and J lost 8 bases. CDR3 sequence (DNA): TGTGCCAGCAGCCGCGGACAGGGCGAAGCTTTCTTT. Its protein product is CASSRGQGEAFF.

DNA for the CDR3: TGTGCCAGCAGTTTGGGGACAGGGTCCTCAAATCAGCCCCAGCATTTT. Translated: CASSLGTGSSNQPQHF. The chain carries TRBV28 and TRBJ1-5, with 9 bases matching TRBD1. There are 16 residues in the CDR3. V was pared by 3 bases and J by 4 bases, with 7 bases of the junction left unmatched. The germline V gene has CDR1 MDHEN and CDR2 SYDVKM.

The chain recombines TRBV9 with TRBJ2-1; D remains unclear. Trimming shortened V by 2 bases and J by 2 bases, and 14 bases separated the two germline ends. Per germline, CDR1 SGDLS and CDR2 YYNGEE. The CDR3 has 16 amino acids. CDR3 sequence (DNA): TGTGCCAGCAGCGTTGGAGAGTCCCTAACCTACAATGAGCAGTTCTTC. Translated: CASSVGESLTYNEQFF.

The V gene is TRBV5-1, the J gene TRBJ2-1, with D possibly TRBD1 on 6 matching bases. Germline CDR1 and CDR2: SGHRS and YFSETQ. The CDR3 sequence is 17 residues long. V lost 7 bases to trimming and J lost 2 bases, with 22 bases between them. The CDR3 loop is CASFLSPGQPTYNEQFF. The CDR3 bases are TGCGCCAGCTTCCTCTCTCCGGGACAACCAACCTACAATGAGCAGTTCTTC.

This clone was seen a few times. The CDR3 nucleotides read TGTGCCAGCAGTTACTCCCCGGGGGGGAACACCGGGGAGCTGTTTTTT. It codes for CASSYSPGGNTGELFF. The chain joins TRBV6-5 to TRBJ2-2, with 7 bases matching TRBD2. The CDR3 consists of 16 residues. From germline, CDR1 is MNHEY and CDR2 SVGAGI. After removal of 0 bases from V and 1 base from J, the junction contained 2 bases not matched to a gene.

The chain recombines TRBV5-1 with TRBJ2-5, with D tentatively TRBD1 (6 bases). The CDR3 extends over 14 amino acids. Between the trimmed V and J ends, which lost 2 bases and 1 base, there was a span of 9 bases. Germline V gene lookup returns CDR1 SGHRS and CDR2 YFSETQ. In DNA, the CDR3 is TGCGCCAGCAGCTTACAGGGACCCCAAGAGACCCAGTACTTC. Protein sequence: CASSLQGPQETQYF.

V is TRBV3-1 (or the pseudogene TRBV3-2) and J is TRBJ2-7; possibly TRBD2 for D (7 bases). The germline V gene has CDR1 LGHDT and CDR2 YNNKEL (reference sequence). Trimming cost V 0 bases and J 0 bases, with 15 bases left between them. The CDR3 spans 17 residues. CDR3 in amino acids: CASSQELGGGASYEQYF. In DNA form, the CDR3 reads TGTGCCAGCAGCCAAGAACTGGGAGGGGGGGCCTCCTACGAGCAGTACTTC.

The chain combines TRBV6-5 with TRBJ1-1; D call uncertain. Germline CDR1 and CDR2: MNHEY and SVGAGI. Trimming removed 5 bases at V and 1 base at J, with 8 bases between. The CDR3 consists of 13 residues. The CDR3 region has the DNA TGTGCCAGCAGTCTCACAGAGAACACTGAAGCTTTCTTT. It codes for CASSLTENTEAFF.

The V and J genes are TRBV4-1 and TRBJ2-7, with D possibly TRBD1 on 6 matching bases. Trimming took 1 base from V and 0 from J, leaving 10 bases between them. CDR1 and CDR2 from the germline V gene are MGHRA and YSYEKL. The CDR3 runs 15 residues. The CDR3 region is CASSQVDSSSYEQYF. Written as DNA, the CDR3 is TGCGCCAGCAGCCAAGTGGACAGTAGCTCCTACGAGCAGTACTTC.

The chain has TRBV6-2 or TRBV6-3 and TRBJ2-1; 9 nucleotides align to TRBD2. The ends lost 2 bases at V and 9 bases at J; junction bases unmatched: 8. Per germline, CDR1 MNHEY and CDR2 SVGEGT. This CDR3 is built from 15 residues. CDR3 sequence reads: CASSYTRGRAGEQFF. CDR3 sequence (DNA): TGTGCCAGCAGTTACACTCGCGGGAGGGCCGGTGAGCAGTTCTTC.

This chain links TRBV29-1 with TRBJ2-3; D ambiguous. There are 13 residues in the CDR3. Germline loops: CDR1 SQVTM, CDR2 ANQGSEA. Trimming took 7 bases from V and 4 from J, leaving 15 bases between them. The CDR3, as DNA: TGCAGCGCTCCCCCGGAGCGATCAGATACGCAGTATTTT. Its protein is CSAPPERSDTQYF.

The chain joins TRBV6-2 or TRBV6-3 to TRBJ2-1; D is perhaps TRBD2 (5 bases). The CDR3 consists of 17 residues. In germline, CDR1 is MNHEY, CDR2 SVGEGT. Trimming removed 0 bases from V and 10 bases from J, with 22 bases in between. The CDR3 DNA follows: TGTGCCAGCAGTTACTCGAGGGCGGCCCTAGTGGTGGGGGAGCAGTTCTTC. Amino acid sequence: CASSYSRAALVVGEQFF.

The chain employs TRBV6-5 and TRBJ1-2; perhaps TRBD1 as D (5 bases). CDR3 length equals 14 residues. The V end lost 1 base, the J end lost 8 bases, and 14 bases lay between the germline ends. The germline CDR1 and CDR2 sequences are MNHEY and SVGAGI. The CDR3 DNA follows: TGTGCCAGCAGTTACTACCGGACAAATACGGGCTACACCTTC. Amino acids: CASSYYRTNTGYTF.

This clone was seen only a few times. This chain uses TRBV27 with TRBJ2-1, with 7 bases that match TRBD2. V was clipped by 4 bases and J by 3 bases; unmatched bases: 6. This CDR3 has 15 residues. Germline lookup yields CDR1 MNHEY and CDR2 SMNVEV (reference sequence). In nucleotides, the CDR3 is TGTGCCAGCAGTTCAGGACTAGAGATCTACAATGAGCAGTTCTTC. Translated, it gives CASSSGLEIYNEQFF.

This chain links TRBV6-2 or TRBV6-3 with TRBJ2-1, with D unresolved. CDR3 length equals 19 residues. V shed 0 bases and J shed 1 base, with 19 bases lying between them. Germline V gene data show CDR1 as MNHEY and CDR2 as SVGEGT. The chain's CDR3 is CASSYSSYPIVRSYNEQFF. The CDR3 region has the DNA TGTGCCAGCAGTTACTCGTCGTACCCAATTGTCCGGTCCTACAATGAGCAGTTCTTC.

A word on this clone: Germline and junction disagree at one end, which may indicate a read error. This sequence joins TRBV7-2 and TRBJ2-7, with 7 positions matching TRBD1. The CDR3 extends over 13 amino acids. Germline V CDR1 and CDR2: SGHTA, FQGNSA. CDR3 region: CASSSLRAGGPTF. In DNA, the CDR3 is TGTGCCAGCAGCTCCCTTAGGGCAGGGGGTCCCACCTTC.